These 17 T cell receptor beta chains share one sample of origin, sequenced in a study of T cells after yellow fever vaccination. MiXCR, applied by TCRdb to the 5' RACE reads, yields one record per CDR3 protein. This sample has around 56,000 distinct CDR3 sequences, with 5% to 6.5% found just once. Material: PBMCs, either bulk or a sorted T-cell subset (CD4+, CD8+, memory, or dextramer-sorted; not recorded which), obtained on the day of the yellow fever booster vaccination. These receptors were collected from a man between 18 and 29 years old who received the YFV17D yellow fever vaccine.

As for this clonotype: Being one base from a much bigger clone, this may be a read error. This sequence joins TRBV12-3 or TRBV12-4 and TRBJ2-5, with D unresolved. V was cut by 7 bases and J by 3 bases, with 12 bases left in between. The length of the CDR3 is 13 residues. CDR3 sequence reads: CASNADWKETQYF. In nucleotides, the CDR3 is TGTGCCAGCAATGCCGACTGGAAAGAGACCCAGTACTTC.

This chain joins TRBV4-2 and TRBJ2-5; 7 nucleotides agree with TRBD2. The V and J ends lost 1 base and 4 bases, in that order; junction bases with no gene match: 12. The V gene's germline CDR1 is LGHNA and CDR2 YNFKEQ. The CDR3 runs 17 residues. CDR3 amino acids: CASSQVLSKGRGETQYF. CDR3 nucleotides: TGTGCCAGCAGCCAAGTCCTCTCGAAGGGGAGGGGAGAGACCCAGTACTTC.

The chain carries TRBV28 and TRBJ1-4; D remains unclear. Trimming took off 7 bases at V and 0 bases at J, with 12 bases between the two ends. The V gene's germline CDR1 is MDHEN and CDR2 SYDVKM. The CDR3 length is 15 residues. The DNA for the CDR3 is TGTGCCAGCACCACTCCCTTTGCAACTAATGAAAAACTGTTTTTT. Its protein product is CASTTPFATNEKLFF. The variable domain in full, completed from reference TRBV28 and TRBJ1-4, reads DVKVTQSSRYLVKRTGEKVFLECVQDMDHENMFWYRQDPGLGLRLIYFSYDVKMKEKGDIPEGYSVSREKKERFSLILESASTNQTSMYLCASTTPFATNEKLFFGSGTQLSVL.

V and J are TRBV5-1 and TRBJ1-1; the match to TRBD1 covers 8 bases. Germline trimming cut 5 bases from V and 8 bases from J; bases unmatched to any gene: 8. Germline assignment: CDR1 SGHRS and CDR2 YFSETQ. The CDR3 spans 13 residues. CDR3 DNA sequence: TGCGCCAGCAGTTCGGGGGGACAGGCCGAAGCTTTCTTT. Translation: CASSSGGQAEAFF.

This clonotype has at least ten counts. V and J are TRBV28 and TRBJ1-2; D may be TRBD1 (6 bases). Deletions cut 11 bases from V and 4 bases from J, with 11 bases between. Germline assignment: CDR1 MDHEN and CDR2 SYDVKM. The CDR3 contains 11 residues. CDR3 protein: CAVDRTYGYTF. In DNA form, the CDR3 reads TGTGCCGTGGACAGAACCTATGGCTACACCTTC.

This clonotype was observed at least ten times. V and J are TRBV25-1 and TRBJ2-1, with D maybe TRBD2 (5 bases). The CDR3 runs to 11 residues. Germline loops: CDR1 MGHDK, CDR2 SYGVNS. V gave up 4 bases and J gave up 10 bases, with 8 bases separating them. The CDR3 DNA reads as TGTGCCAGCAGTGGAGGGTGGGAGCAGTTCTTC. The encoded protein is CASSGGWEQFF.

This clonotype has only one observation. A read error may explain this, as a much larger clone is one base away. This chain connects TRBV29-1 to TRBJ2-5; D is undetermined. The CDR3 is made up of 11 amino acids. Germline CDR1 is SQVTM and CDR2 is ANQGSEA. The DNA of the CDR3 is TGCAGCGTTGAAGATCTCGAGACCCTGTACTTC. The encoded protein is CSVEDLETLYF. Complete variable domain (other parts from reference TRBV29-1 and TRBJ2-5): SAVISQKPSRDICQRGTSLTIQCQVDSQVTMMFWYRQQPGQSLTLIATANQGSEATYESGFVIDKFPISRPNLTFSTLTVSNMSPEDSSIYLCSVEDLETLYFGPGTRLLVL.

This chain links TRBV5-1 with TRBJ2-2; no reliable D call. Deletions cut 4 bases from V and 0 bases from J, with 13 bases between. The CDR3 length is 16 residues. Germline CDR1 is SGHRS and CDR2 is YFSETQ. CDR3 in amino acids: CASSIELAANTGELFF. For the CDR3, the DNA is TGCGCCAGCAGCATAGAATTAGCCGCGAACACCGGGGAGCTGTTTTTT. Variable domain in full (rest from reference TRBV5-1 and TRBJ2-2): KAGVTQTPRYLIKTRGQQVTLSCSPISGHRSVSWYQQTPGQGLQFLFEYFSETQRNKGNFPGRFSGRQFSNSRSEMNVSTLELGDSALYLCASSIELAANTGELFFGEGSRLTVL.

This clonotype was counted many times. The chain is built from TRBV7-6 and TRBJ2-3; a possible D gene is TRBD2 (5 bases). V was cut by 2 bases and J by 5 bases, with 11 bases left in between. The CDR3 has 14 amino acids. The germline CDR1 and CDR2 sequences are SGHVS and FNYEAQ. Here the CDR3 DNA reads TGTGCCAGCAGCTTACCAAGGACTGGAGATACGCAGTATTTT. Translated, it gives CASSLPRTGDTQYF.

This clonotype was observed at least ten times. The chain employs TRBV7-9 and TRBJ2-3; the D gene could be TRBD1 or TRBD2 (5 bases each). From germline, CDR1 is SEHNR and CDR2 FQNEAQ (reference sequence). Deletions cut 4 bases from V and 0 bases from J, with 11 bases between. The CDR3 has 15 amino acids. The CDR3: CASSSGRQSTDTQYF. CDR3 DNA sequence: TGTGCCAGCAGCTCGGGGCGTCAGAGCACAGATACGCAGTATTTT.

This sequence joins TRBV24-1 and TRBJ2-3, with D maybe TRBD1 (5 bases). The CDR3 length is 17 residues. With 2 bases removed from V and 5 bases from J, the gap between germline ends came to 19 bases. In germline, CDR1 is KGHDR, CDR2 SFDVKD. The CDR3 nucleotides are TGTGCCACCAGTGATTGGAGCACCAAGGGGTTTAGAGATACGCAGTATTTT. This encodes CATSDWSTKGFRDTQYF.

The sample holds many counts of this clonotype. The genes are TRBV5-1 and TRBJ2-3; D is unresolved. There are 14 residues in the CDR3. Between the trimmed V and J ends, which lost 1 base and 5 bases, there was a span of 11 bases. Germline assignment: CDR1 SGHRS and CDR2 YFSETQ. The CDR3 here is CASSLRAGGDTQYF. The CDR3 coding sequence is TGCGCCAGCAGCTTGAGGGCCGGCGGAGATACGCAGTATTTT.

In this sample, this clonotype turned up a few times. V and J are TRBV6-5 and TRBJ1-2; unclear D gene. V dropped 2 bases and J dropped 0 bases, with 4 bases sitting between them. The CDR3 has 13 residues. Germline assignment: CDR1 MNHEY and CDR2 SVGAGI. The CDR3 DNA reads TGTGCCAGCAGTTACGCCGCTAACTATGGCTACACCTTC. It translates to CASSYAANYGYTF.

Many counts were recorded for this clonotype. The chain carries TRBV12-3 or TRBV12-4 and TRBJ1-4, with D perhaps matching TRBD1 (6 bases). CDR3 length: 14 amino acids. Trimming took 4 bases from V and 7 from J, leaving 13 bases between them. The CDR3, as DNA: TGTGCCAGCAGTTCCGTAGGGGGGTTTGAAAAACTGTTTTTT. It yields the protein CASSSVGGFEKLFF.

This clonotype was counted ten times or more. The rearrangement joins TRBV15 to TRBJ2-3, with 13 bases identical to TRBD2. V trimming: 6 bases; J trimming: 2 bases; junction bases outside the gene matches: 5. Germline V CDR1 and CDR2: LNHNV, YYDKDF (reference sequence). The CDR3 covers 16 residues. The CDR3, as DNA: TGTGCCACCAGTGGACTAGCGGGGGCCTACACAGATACGCAGTATTTT. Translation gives CATSGLAGAYTDTQYF.

CDR3: CSARDLGTGGPGELFF. The CDR3 DNA sequence: TGCAGTGCTAGAGATCTGGGTACCGGGGGGCCTGGGGAGCTGTTTTTT. This sequence joins TRBV20-1 and TRBJ2-2, with a tentative D call TRBD2 (7 bases). CDR3 length: 16 residues. Germline loops: CDR1 DFQATT, CDR2 SNEGSKA (reference sequence). V gave up 0 bases and J gave up 8 bases, with 19 bases separating them.

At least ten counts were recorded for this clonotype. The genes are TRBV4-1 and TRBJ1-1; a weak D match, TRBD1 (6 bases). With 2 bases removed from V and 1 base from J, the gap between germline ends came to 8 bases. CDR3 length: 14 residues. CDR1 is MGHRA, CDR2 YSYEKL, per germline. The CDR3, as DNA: TGCGCCAGCAGCCAAATACAGGGGAACACTGAAGCTTTCTTT. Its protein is CASSQIQGNTEAFF.